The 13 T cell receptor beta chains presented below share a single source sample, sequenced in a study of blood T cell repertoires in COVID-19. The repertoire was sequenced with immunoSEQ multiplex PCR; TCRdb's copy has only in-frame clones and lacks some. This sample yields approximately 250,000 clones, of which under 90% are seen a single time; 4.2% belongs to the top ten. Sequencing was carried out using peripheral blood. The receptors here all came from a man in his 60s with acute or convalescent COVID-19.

CDR3 in DNA: TGTGCCAGCAGTTACTCCGGGTCCCAAACAGATACGCAGTATTTT. It yields the protein CASSYSGSQTDTQYF. This chain connects TRBV6-5 to TRBJ2-3; D unclear. V was clipped by 0 bases and J by 3 bases, with 10 bases between them. The germline V gene encodes CDR1 MNHEY and CDR2 SVGAGI. The CDR3 spans 15 residues.

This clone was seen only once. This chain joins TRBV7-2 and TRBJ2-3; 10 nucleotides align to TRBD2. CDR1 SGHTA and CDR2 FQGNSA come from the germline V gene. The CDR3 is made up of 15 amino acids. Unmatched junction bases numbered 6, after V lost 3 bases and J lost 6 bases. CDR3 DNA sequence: TGTGCCAGCAGCTTTTTAGCGGGAGGATCGGATACGCAGTATTTT. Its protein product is CASSFLAGGSDTQYF.

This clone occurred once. CDR3 residues: CASRGIGTDQETQYF. The DNA of the CDR3 is TGTGCCAGCAGGGGAATCGGGACAGATCAAGAGACCCAGTACTTC. The chain couples TRBV7-2 to TRBJ2-5, with TRBD1 matching over 7 bases. This CDR3 has 15 residues. CDR1 is SGHTA, CDR2 FQGNSA, per germline. Germline trimming cut 6 bases from V and 2 bases from J; bases unmatched to any gene: 9.

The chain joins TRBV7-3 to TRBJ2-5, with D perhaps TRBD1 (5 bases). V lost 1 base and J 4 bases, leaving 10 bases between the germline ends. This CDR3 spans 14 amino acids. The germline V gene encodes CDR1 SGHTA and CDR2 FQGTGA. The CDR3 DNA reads TGTGCCAGCAGCTTAAGGCAGGGCCCAGAGACCCAGTACTTC. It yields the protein CASSLRQGPETQYF.

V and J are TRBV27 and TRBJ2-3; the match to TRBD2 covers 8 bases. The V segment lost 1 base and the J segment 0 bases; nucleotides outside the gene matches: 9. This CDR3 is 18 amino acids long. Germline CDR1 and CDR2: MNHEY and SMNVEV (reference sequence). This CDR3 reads CASSLYPTSSGSTDTQYF. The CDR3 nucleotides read TGTGCCAGCAGTTTATACCCAACTTCTAGCGGGAGCACAGATACGCAGTATTTT.

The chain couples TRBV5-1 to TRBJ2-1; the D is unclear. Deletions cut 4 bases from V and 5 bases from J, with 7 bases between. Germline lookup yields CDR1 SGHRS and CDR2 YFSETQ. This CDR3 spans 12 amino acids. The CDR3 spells CASSREDNEQFF. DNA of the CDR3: TGCGCCAGCAGCCGAGAGGACAATGAGCAGTTCTTC.

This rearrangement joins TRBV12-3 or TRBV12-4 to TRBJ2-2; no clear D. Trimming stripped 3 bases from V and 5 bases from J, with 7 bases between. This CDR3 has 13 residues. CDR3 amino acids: CASSLSPTGELFF. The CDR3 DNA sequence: TGTGCCAGCAGTTTGAGTCCGACCGGGGAGCTGTTTTTT.

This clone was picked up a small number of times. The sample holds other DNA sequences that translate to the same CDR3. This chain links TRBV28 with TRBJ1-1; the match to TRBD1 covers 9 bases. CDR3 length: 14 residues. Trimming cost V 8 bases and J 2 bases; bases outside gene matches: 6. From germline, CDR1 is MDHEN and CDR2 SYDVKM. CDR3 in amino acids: CASSLGQGNTEAFF. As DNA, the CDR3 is TGTGCCAGCTCGCTGGGACAGGGTAACACTGAAGCTTTCTTT.

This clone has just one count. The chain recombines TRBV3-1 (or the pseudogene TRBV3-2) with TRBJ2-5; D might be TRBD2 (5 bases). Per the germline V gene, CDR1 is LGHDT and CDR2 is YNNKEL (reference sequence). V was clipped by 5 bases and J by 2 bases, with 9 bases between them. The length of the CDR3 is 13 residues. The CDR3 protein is CASSSRGQETQYF. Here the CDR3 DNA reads TGTGCCAGCAGCTCACGCGGGCAAGAGACCCAGTACTTC.

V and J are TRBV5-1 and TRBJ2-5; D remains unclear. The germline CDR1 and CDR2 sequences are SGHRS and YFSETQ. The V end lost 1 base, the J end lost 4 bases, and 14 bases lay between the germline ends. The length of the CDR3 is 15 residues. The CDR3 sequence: CASSLSSYSGETQYF. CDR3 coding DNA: TGCGCCAGCAGCTTGAGTTCATATTCGGGAGAGACCCAGTACTTC.

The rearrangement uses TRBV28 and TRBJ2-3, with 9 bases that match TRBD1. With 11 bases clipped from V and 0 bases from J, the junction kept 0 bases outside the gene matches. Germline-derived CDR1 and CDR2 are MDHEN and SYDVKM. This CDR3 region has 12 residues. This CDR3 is CAGQGSTDTQYF. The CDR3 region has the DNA TGTGCCGGACAGGGGAGCACAGATACGCAGTATTTT. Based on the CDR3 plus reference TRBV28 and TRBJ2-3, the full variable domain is DVKVTQSSRYLVKRTGEKVFLECVQDMDHENMFWYRQDPGLGLRLIYFSYDVKMKEKGDIPEGYSVSREKKERFSLILESASTNQTSMYLCAGQGSTDTQYFGPGTRLTVL.

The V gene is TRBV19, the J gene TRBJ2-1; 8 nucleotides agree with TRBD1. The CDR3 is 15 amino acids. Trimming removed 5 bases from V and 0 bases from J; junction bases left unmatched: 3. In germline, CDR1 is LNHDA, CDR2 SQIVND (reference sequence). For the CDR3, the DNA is TGTGCCAGTAGTCCCGACAGGGGCTCCTACAATGAGCAGTTCTTC. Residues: CASSPDRGSYNEQFF.

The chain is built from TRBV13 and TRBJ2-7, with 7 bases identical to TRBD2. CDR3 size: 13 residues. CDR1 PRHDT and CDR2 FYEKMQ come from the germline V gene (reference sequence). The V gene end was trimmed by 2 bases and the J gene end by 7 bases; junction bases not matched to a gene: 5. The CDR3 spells CASSLSGGREQYF. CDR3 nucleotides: TGTGCCAGCAGCTTAAGTGGCGGGAGAGAGCAGTACTTC. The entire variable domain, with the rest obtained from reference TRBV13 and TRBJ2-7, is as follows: AAGVIQSPRHLIKEKRETATLKCYPIPRHDTVYWYQQGPGQDPQFLISFYEKMQSDKGSIPDRFSAQQFSDYHSELNMSSLELGDSALYFCASSLSGGREQYFGPGTRLTVT.